The rows below give T cell receptor beta chains drawn from one sample of a study of post-analysis software for immune sequencing data. TCRdb independently ran MiXCR on the PCR reads; one entry per CDR3 protein. Among about 380,000 distinct CDR3 sequences, roughly 30% were seen once, and the ten largest hold roughly 13%. The sequencing input was blood. Receptor source: a girl between 5 and 17 years old with multiple sclerosis. The CDR3 runs from the conserved cysteine through the conserved F or W. Fields, in order: J gene, clone size, D gene, V gene, CDR3 protein, CDR3 DNA. The D gene is left open where the match is weak. Size values are once, few and many counts, or a class for expanded clones, and some rows have none.

TRBJ2-5 few NA TRBV5-6 CASSISWGLRETQYF TGTGCCAGCAGCATTTCCTGGGGTTTGAGAGAGACCCAGTACTTC
TRBJ1-2 NA TRBD1 TRBV5-1 CASSLDPGTAYGYTF TGCGCCAGCAGCCTGGACCCCGGGACAGCCTATGGCTACACCTTC
TRBJ2-5 few NA TRBV5-1 CASYLGVGETQYF TGCGCCAGCTATTTGGGAGTAGGGGAGACCCAGTACTTC
TRBJ1-2 NA NA TRBV5-1 CASSLVSGKDGYTF TGCGCCAGCAGCTTGGTGTCCGGAAAGGATGGCTACACCTTC
TRBJ2-5 few NA TRBV7-9 CASSVAVGHETQYF TGTGCCAGCAGCGTCGCCGTGGGGCACGAGACCCAGTACTTC
TRBJ2-3 NA TRBD1 TRBV12-3/TRBV12-4 CASSLTGGAGTDTQYF TGTGCCAGCAGCTTGACAGGGGGCGCCGGGACAGATACGCAGTATTTT
TRBJ1-2 few NA TRBV4-2 CASSQDPQMGYTF TGTGCCAGCAGCCAAGATCCACAGATGGGCTACACCTTC
TRBJ2-7 few NA TRBV28 CASSVTVEQYF TGTGCCAGCAGTGTGACAGTCGAGCAGTACTTC
TRBJ2-7 NA NA TRBV12-3/TRBV12-4 CASSWGGRGLNEQYF TGTGCCAGCAGTTGGGGGGGCAGGGGGCTTAACGAGCAGTACTTC
TRBJ2-5 few TRBD1 TRBV25-1 CASRGTGRQETQYF TGTGCCAGCAGGGGGACAGGGAGACAAGAGACCCAGTACTTC
TRBJ2-7 NA NA TRBV5-6 CASSFYGSYEQYF TGTGCCAGCAGCTTTTATGGCTCCTACGAGCAGTACTTC
TRBJ2-1 few NA TRBV10-3 CAIRTGTDNEQFF TGTGCCATCAGGACTGGGACCGACAATGAGCAGTTCTTC
TRBJ2-1 NA NA TRBV7-2 CVSGVGRSYNEQFF TGTGTCAGCGGAGTGGGTCGTTCCTACAATGAGCAGTTCTTC
TRBJ2-7 NA NA TRBV5-1 CASSYLSGEPSYEQYF TGCGCCAGCAGCTACCTTTCAGGAGAGCCTTCCTACGAGCAGTACTTC
TRBJ2-5 NA NA TRBV10-3 CAISELEGEAQYF TGTGCCATCAGTGAGCTTGAAGGGGAGGCCCAGTACTTC
TRBJ1-1 NA NA TRBV12-3/TRBV12-4 CVSSFRRGTEAFF TGTGTCAGCAGTTTCCGACGAGGCACTGAAGCTTTCTTT
TRBJ2-4 few NA TRBV7-9 CASSLKQGPWGDIQYF TGTGCCAGCAGCTTAAAACAGGGCCCGTGGGGGGACATTCAGTACTTC
TRBJ2-1 many NA TRBV3-1 CASSQEKRLEEFF TGTGCCAGCAGCCAAGAAAAGCGCCTAGAGGAGTTCTTC
TRBJ1-2 few NA TRBV29-1 CSVGGRGVAYGYTF TGCAGCGTTGGCGGTAGGGGGGTTGCCTATGGCTACACCTTC
TRBJ1-4 NA NA TRBV6-5 CASSYVPAPEEKLFF TGTGCCAGCAGTTACGTACCGGCCCCCGAGGAAAAACTGTTTTTT
TRBJ2-3 few TRBD1 TRBV15 CATSRGTGSTDTQYF TGTGCCACCAGCCGCGGGACAGGGAGCACAGATACGCAGTATTTT
TRBJ2-3 few NA TRBV27 CASSPLYSGTQYF TGTGCCAGCAGTCCCCTTTATTCTGGTACGCAGTATTTT
TRBJ2-7 NA TRBD1 TRBV10-3 CAISTGTGPYEQYF TGTGCCATCAGTACCGGGACAGGACCCTACGAGCAGTACTTC
TRBJ1-2 NA NA TRBV12-3/TRBV12-4 CASSLGRNNTGYTF TGTGCCAGCAGTTTGGGGCGGAACAATACCGGCTACACCTTC
TRBJ2-1 NA NA TRBV4-1 CASSQAIAGNEQFF TGCGCCAGCAGCCAAGCAATCGCCGGCAATGAGCAGTTCTTC
TRBJ1-1 NA NA TRBV5-8 CASSLAGAGTTEAFF TGTGCCAGCAGCTTGGCCGGCGCAGGAACCACTGAAGCTTTCTTT
TRBJ1-1 NA TRBD1 TRBV12-3/TRBV12-4 CASGPQGGTEAFF TGTGCCAGCGGCCCTCAGGGGGGTACTGAAGCTTTCTTT
TRBJ2-5 NA TRBD2 TRBV4-2 CASSQETSGKKTQYF TGTGCCAGCAGCCAAGAGACTAGCGGGAAAAAGACCCAGTACTTC
TRBJ1-5 NA NA TRBV6-2/TRBV6-3 CASRSPGQRLQPQHF TGTGCCAGCAGGAGCCCGGGGCAGCGGCTTCAGCCCCAGCATTTT
TRBJ1-1 NA NA TRBV5-6 CASSLVTARMGFF TGTGCCAGCAGCTTGGTTACGGCCCGAATGGGTTTCTTT
TRBJ1-2 NA NA TRBV5-1 CASSLTPGQANYGYTF TGCGCCAGCAGCTTGACACCGGGCCAAGCTAACTATGGCTACACCTTC
TRBJ1-6 NA NA TRBV3-1 CASSQKDRLTAISPLHF TGTGCCAGCAGCCAAAAAGACAGGCTAACGGCGATTTCACCCCTCCACTTT
TRBJ1-2 few NA TRBV12-3/TRBV12-4 CASSSLLQEPSYGYTF TGTGCCAGCAGTTCCCTCTTACAGGAGCCTTCCTATGGCTACACCTTC
TRBJ2-7 NA NA TRBV10-3 CAISEAGASSYEQYF TGTGCCATCAGTGAAGCGGGTGCTAGCTCCTACGAGCAGTACTTC
TRBJ2-4 NA NA TRBV6-6 CASSLPEGIVDIQYF TGTGCCAGCAGTTTACCGGAGGGGATCGTGGACATTCAGTACTTC
TRBJ2-7 few NA TRBV7-2 CASSRETYEQYF TGTGCCAGCAGCCGCGAGACCTACGAGCAGTACTTC
TRBJ1-4 NA NA TRBV12-3/TRBV12-4 CASSEGGVTNEKLFF TGTGCCAGCAGCGAGGGGGGTGTGACTAATGAAAAACTGTTTTTT
TRBJ2-3 few NA TRBV12-3/TRBV12-4 CASSPRGVSTDTQYF TGTGCCAGCAGTCCTCGGGGAGTTAGCACAGATACGCAGTATTTT
TRBJ1-2 few TRBD1 TRBV5-1 CASSPTIQGQSYYGYTF TGCGCCAGCAGCCCAACCATCCAGGGACAGAGTTACTATGGCTACACCTTC
TRBJ2-7 NA TRBD2 TRBV6-5 CASSYLRESDEQYF TGTGCCAGCAGTTACCTGCGGGAGAGCGACGAGCAGTACTTC
TRBJ2-3 NA NA TRBV12-3/TRBV12-4 CASSPSGIGGDTQYF TGTGCCAGCAGCCCATCCGGGATAGGAGGGGATACGCAGTATTTT
TRBJ1-5 many NA TRBV12-3/TRBV12-4 CASHGNEGNQPQHF TGTGCCAGCCACGGAAACGAGGGCAATCAGCCCCAGCATTTT
TRBJ2-7 few TRBD1 TRBV27 CASSYPGQDPGAYEQYF TGTGCCAGCAGCTACCCGGGACAGGACCCTGGGGCTTACGAGCAGTACTTC
TRBJ1-2 NA NA TRBV29-1 CSVDGGRGGYTF TGCAGCGTTGACGGGGGCAGGGGAGGCTACACCTTC
TRBJ1-2 few NA TRBV29-1 CSVESPDRLNYGYTF TGCAGCGTTGAATCCCCAGACAGGCTTAACTATGGCTACACCTTC
TRBJ1-2 few TRBD1 TRBV20-1 CSASPPGTGWRYTF TGCAGTGCTAGTCCCCCCGGGACAGGGTGGAGGTACACCTTC